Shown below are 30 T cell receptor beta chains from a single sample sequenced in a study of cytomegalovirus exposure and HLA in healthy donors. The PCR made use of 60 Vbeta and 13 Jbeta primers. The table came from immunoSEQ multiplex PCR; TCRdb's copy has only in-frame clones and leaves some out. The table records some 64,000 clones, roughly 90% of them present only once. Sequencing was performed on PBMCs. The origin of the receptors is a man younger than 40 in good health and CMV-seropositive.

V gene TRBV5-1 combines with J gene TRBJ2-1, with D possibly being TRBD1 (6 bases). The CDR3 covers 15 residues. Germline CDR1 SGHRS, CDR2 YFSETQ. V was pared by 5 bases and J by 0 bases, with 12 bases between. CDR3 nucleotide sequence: TGCGCCAGCAGGGAGTCAGGGGCCTCCTACAATGAGCAGTTCTTC. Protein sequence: CASRESGASYNEQFF.

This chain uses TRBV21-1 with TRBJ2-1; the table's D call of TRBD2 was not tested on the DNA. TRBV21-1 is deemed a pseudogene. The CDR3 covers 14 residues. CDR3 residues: CASSKDFEYNEQFF. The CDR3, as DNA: TGTGCCAGCAGCAAAGACTTCGAGTACAATGAGCAGTTCTTC.

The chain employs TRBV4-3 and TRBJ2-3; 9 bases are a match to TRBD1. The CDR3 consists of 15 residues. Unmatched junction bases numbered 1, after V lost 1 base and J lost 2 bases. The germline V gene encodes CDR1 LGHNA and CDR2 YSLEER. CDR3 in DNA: TGCGCCAGCAGCCAAGGGACAGGGGCCACAGATACGCAGTATTTT. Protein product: CASSQGTGATDTQYF.

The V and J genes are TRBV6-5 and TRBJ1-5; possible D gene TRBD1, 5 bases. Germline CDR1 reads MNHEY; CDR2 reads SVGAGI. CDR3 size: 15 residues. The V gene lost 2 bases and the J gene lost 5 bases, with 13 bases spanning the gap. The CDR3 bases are TGTGCCAGCAGTTACAAAGGCAGGGTAGATCAGCCCCAGCATTTT. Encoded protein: CASSYKGRVDQPQHF.

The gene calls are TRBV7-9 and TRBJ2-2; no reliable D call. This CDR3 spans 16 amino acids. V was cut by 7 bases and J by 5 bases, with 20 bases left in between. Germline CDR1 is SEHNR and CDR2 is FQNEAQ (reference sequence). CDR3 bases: TGTGCCAGCACAAGAGGAGCATCGGCGGCGACCGGGGAGCTGTTTTTT. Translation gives CASTRGASAATGELFF.

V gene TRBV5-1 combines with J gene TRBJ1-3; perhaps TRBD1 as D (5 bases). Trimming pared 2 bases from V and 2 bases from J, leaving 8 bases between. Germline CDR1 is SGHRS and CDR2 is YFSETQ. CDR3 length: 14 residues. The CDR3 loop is CASSLLGAGNTIYF. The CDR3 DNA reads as TGCGCCAGCAGCTTATTAGGGGCTGGAAACACCATATATTTT.

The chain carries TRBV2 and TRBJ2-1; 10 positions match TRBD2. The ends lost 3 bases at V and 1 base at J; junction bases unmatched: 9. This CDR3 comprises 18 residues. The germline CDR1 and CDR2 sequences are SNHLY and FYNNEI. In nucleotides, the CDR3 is TGTGCCAGCAGTGAGAGGTTAGCGGGAGGTGGATCCTACAATGAGCAGTTCTTC. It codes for CASSERLAGGGSYNEQFF.

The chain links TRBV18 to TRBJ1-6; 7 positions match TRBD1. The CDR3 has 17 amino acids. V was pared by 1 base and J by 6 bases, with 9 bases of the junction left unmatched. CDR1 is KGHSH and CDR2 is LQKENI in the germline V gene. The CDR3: CASSPRMRQGSNSPLHF. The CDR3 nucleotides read TGTGCCAGCTCACCACGGATGAGACAGGGTAGTAATTCACCCCTCCACTTT. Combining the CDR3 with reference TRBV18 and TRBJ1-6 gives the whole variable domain NAGVMQNPRHLVRRRGQEARLRCSPMKGHSHVYWYRQLPEEGLKFMVYLQKENIIDESGMPKERFSAEFPKEGPSILRIQQVVRGDSAAYFCASSPRMRQGSNSPLHFGNGTRLTVT.

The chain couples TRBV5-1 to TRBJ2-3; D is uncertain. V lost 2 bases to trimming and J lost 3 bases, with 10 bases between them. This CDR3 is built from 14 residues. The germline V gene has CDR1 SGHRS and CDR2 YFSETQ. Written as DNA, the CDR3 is TGCGCCAGCAGCTTAAGCGTAGGTACAGATACGCAGTATTTT. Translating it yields CASSLSVGTDTQYF. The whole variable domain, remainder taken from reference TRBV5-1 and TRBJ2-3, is KAGVTQTPRYLIKTRGQQVTLSCSPISGHRSVSWYQQTPGQGLQFLFEYFSETQRNKGNFPGRFSGRQFSNSRSEMNVSTLELGDSALYLCASSLSVGTDTQYFGPGTRLTVL.

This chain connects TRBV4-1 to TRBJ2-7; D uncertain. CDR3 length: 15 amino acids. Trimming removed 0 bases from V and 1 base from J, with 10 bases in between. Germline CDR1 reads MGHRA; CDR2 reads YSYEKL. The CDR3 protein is CASSQDLGVSYEQYF. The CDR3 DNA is TGCGCCAGCAGCCAAGATTTGGGCGTTTCCTACGAGCAGTACTTC.

CDR3 amino acids: CASSIRPGTGNTEAFF. The CDR3 DNA reads as TGTGCCAGTAGTATACGCCCCGGGACAGGGAACACTGAAGCTTTCTTT. The chain couples TRBV19 to TRBJ1-1; 8 bases are shared with TRBD1. The length of the CDR3 is 16 residues. Germline-derived CDR1 and CDR2 are LNHDA and SQIVND (reference sequence). The V segment lost 2 bases and the J segment 1 base; nucleotides outside the gene matches: 6.

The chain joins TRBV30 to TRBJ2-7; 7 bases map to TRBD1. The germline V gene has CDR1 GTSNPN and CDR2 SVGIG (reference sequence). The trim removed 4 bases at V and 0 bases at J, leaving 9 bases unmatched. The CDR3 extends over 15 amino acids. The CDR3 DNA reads TGTGCCTGGACTGACTGGACAGGTAACTCCTACGAGCAGTACTTC. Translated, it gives CAWTDWTGNSYEQYF.

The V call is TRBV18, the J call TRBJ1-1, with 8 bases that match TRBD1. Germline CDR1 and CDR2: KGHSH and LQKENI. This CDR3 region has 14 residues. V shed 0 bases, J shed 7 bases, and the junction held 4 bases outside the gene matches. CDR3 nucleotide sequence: TGTGCCAGCTCACCACCCGGGACAGGAATTGAAGCTTTCTTT. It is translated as CASSPPGTGIEAFF. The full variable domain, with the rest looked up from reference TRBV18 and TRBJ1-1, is NAGVMQNPRHLVRRRGQEARLRCSPMKGHSHVYWYRQLPEEGLKFMVYLQKENIIDESGMPKERFSAEFPKEGPSILRIQQVVRGDSAAYFCASSPPGTGIEAFFGQGTRLTVV.

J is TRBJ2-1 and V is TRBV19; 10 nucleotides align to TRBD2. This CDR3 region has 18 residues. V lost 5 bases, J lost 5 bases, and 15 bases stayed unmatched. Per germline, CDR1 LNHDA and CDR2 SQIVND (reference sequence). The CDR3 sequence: CASSAEPSSGRFHNEQFF. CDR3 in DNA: TGTGCCAGTAGTGCCGAACCCTCTAGCGGGAGATTCCACAATGAGCAGTTCTTC. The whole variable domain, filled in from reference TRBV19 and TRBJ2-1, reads DGGITQSPKYLFRKEGQNVTLSCEQNLNHDAMYWYRQDPGQGLRLIYYSQIVNDFQKGDIAEGYSVSREKKESFPLTVTSAQKNPTAFYLCASSAEPSSGRFHNEQFFGPGTRLTVL.

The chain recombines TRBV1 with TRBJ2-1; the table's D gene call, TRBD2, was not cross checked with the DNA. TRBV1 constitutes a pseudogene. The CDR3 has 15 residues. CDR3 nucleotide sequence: TGCACCAGCAGCCAATCTGAGCGGGACCTCGGGGGGCAGTTCTTC. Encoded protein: CTSSQSERDLGGQFF.

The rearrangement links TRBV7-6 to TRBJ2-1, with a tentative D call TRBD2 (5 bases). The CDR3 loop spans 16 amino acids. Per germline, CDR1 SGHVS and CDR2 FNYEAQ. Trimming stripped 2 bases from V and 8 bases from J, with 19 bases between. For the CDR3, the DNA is TGTGCCAGCAGCTTATTGGGCCGTGGGAGTTGGGATGAGCAGTTCTTC. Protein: CASSLLGRGSWDEQFF.

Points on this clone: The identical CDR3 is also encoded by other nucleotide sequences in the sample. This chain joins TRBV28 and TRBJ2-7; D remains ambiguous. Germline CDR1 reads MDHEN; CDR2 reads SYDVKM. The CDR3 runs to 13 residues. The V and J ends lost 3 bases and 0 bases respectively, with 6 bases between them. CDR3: CASSLGRSYEQYF. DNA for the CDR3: TGTGCCAGCAGTTTGGGCCGCTCCTACGAGCAGTACTTC.

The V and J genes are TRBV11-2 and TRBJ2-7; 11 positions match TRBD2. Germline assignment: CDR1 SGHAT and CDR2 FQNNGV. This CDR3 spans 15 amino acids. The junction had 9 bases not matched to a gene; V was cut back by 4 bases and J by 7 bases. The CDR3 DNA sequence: TGTGCCAGCAGCTCCATTAGCGGGGGGGCGAGGGAGCAGTACTTC. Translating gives CASSSISGGAREQYF.

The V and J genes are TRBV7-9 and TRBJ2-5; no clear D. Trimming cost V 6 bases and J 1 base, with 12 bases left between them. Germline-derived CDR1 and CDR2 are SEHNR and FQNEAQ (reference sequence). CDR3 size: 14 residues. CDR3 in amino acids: CASRRSTSQETQYF. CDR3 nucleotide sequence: TGTGCCAGCAGACGATCGACAAGCCAAGAGACCCAGTACTTC.

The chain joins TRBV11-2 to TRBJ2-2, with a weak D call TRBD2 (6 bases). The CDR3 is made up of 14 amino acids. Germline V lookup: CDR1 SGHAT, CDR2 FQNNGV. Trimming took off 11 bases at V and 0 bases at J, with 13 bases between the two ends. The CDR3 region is CAGEALANTGELFF. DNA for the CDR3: TGTGCCGGGGAGGCGCTCGCGAACACCGGGGAGCTGTTTTTT.

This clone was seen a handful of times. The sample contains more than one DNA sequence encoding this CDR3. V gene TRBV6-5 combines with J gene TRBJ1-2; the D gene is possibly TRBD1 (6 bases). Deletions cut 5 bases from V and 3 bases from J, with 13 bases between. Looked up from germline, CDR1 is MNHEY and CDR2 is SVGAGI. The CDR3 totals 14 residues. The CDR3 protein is CASSDDRRYYGYTF. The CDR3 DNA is TGTGCCAGCAGTGACGACAGGAGATACTATGGCTACACCTTC.

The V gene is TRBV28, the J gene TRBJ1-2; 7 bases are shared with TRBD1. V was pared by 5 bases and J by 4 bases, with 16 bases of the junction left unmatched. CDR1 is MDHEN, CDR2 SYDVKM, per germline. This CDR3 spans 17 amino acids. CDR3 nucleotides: TGTGCCAGCAGTAGCCGCCATGAGGGGGCCGGGGGCTATGGCTACACCTTC. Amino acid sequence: CASSSRHEGAGGYGYTF.

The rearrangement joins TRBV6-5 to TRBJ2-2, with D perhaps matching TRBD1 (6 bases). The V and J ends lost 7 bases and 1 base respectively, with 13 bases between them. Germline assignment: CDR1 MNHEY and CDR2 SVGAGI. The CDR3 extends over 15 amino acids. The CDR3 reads CASKILTGNTGELFF. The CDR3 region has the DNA TGTGCCAGCAAAATCCTGACAGGGAACACCGGGGAGCTGTTTTTT.

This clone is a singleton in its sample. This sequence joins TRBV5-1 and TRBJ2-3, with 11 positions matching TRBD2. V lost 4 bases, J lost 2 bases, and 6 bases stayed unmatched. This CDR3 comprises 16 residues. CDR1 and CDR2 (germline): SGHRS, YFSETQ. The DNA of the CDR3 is TGCGCCAGCAGCAAAGGGACTAGCGGATACACAGATACGCAGTATTTT. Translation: CASSKGTSGYTDTQYF.

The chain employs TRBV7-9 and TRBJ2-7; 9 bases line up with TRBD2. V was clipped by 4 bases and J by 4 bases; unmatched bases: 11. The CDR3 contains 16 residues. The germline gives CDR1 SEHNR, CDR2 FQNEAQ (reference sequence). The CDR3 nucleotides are TGTGCCAGCAGCTCCCATCCTAGCGGGAATAGATACGAGCAGTACTTC. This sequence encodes CASSSHPSGNRYEQYF.

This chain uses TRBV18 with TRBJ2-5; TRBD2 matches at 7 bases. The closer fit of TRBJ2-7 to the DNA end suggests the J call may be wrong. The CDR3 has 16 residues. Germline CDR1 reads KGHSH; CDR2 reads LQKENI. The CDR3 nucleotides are TGTGCCAGCTCCCTATTTAAGGGTCAGCGGGATTACGAGCAGTACTTC. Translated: CASSLFKGQRDYEQYF.

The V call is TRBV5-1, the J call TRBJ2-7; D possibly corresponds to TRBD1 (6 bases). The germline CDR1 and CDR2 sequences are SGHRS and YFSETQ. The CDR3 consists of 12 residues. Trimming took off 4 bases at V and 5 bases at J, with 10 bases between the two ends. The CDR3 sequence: CASSPYRDEQYF. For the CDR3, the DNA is TGCGCCAGCAGCCCCTACAGGGACGAGCAGTACTTC.

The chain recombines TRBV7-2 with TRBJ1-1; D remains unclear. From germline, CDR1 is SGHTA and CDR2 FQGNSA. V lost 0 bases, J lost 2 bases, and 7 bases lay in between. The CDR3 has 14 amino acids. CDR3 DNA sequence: TGTGCCAGCAGCTTAGCGTCGGTAAACACTGAAGCTTTCTTT. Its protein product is CASSLASVNTEAFF.

CDR3 in amino acids: CASSQDTGTGSYEQYF. As DNA, the CDR3 is TGTGCCAGCAGCCAAGATACCGGGACTGGCTCCTACGAGCAGTACTTC. This rearrangement joins TRBV4-2 to TRBJ2-7; perhaps TRBD2 as D (6 bases). The CDR3 spans 16 residues. V was clipped by 0 bases and J by 0 bases, with 12 bases between them. Germline assignment: CDR1 LGHNA and CDR2 YNFKEQ.

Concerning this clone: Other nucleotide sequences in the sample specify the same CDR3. The CDR3 loop reads CASSYSRVNTEAFF. CDR3 in DNA: TGTGCCAGCAGTTACTCCAGGGTGAACACTGAAGCTTTCTTT. J is TRBJ1-1 and V is TRBV6-5; TRBD1 is a possible D gene (5 bases). Germline V gene sequence: CDR1 MNHEY, CDR2 SVGAGI. Trimming removed 0 bases from V and 0 bases from J, with 5 bases in between. The CDR3 runs to 14 residues.